This T cell receptor (beta chain) came from a study of lymphopenia after photon versus proton radiotherapy. General observations from the study: In patients who died, overall survival fell as post-nadir TCR diversity dropped more. Relative stability marked proton patients; photon patients lost diversity and naive cells. Only patients who died were analyzed for survival; proton advantage is unproven. Post-nadir diversity loss with photons came from oligoclonal expansion, particularly CD8+ Temra cells.

Germline CDR1 is MNHEY and CDR2 is SMNVEV (reference sequence). V was clipped by 2 bases and J by 6 bases, with 10 bases between them. The CDR3 runs to 13 residues. Measured with immunoSEQ multiplex PCR; TCRdb has only the in-frame clones, and not every one. The sample holds roughly 49,000 clones, around 90% seen once. This clone was found once. As yet, its antigen is unknown. This receptor was obtained from a woman between 35 and 50 years old with cholangiocarcinoma. This sequence joins TRBV27 and TRBJ1-2; the D gene is possibly TRBD1 (5 bases). The specimen comprised peripheral blood, sampled from a patient treated with photon-based radiotherapy. CDR3 amino acids: CASSLRGTHGYTF. The CDR3 nucleotides are TGTGCCAGCAGTTTACGGGGGACCCATGGCTACACCTTC.